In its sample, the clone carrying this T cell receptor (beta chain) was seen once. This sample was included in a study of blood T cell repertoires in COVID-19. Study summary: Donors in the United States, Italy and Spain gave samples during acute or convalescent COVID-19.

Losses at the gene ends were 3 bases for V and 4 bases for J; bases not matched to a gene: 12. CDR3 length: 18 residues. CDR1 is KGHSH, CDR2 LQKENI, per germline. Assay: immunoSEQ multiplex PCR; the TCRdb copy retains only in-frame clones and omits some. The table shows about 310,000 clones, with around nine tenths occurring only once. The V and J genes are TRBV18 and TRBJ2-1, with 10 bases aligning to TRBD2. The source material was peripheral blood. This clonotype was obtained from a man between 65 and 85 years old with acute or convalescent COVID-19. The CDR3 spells CASSPTQKLTSGYNEQFF. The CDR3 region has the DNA TGTGCCAGCTCACCGACCCAAAAGTTGACTAGCGGGTACAATGAGCAGTTCTTC.